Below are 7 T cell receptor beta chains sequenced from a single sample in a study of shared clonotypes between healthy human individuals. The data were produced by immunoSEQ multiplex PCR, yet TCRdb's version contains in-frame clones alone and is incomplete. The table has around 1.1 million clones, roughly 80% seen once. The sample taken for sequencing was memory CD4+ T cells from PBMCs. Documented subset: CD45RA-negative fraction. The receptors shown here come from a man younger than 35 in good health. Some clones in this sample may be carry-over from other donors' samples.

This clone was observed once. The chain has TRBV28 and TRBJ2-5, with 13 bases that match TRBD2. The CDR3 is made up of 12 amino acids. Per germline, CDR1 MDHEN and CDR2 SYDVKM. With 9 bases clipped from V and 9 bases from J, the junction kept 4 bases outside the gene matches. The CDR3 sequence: CASTSGRAAQYF. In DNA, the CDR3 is TGTGCCAGTACTAGCGGGAGGGCCGCCCAGTACTTC.

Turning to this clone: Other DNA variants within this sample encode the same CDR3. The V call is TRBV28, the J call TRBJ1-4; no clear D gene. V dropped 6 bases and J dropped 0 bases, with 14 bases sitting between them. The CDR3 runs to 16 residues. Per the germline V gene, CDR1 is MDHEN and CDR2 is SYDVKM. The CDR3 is CASSPLGSATNEKLFF. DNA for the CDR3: TGTGCCAGCAGCCCCCTGGGGTCGGCAACTAATGAAAAACTGTTTTTT.

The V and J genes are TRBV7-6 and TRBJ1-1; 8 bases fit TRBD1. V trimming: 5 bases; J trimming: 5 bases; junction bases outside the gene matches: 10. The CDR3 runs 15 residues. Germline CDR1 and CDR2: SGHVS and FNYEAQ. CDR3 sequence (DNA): TGTGCCAGCAGCGCAGGACAGGGATGGAGGACTGAAGCTTTCTTT. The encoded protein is CASSAGQGWRTEAFF. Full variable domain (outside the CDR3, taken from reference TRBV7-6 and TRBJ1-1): GAGVSQSPRYKVTKRGQDVALRCDPISGHVSLYWYRQALGQGPEFLTYFNYEAQQDKSGLPNDRFSAERPEGSISTLTIQRTEQRDSAMYRCASSAGQGWRTEAFFGQGTRLTVV.

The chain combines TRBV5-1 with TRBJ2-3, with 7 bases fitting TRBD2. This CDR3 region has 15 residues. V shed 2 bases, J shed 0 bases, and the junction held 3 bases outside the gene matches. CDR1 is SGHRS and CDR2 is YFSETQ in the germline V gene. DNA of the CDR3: TGCGCCAGCAGCTTCCCTAGCGGAAGCACAGATACGCAGTATTTT. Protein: CASSFPSGSTDTQYF.

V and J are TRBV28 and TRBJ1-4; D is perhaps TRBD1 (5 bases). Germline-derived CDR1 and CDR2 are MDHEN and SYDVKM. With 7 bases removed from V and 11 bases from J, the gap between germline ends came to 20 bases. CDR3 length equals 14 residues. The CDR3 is CASTILAVEGKLFF. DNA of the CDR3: TGTGCCAGCACCATCTTGGCAGTAGAGGGGAAACTGTTTTTT.

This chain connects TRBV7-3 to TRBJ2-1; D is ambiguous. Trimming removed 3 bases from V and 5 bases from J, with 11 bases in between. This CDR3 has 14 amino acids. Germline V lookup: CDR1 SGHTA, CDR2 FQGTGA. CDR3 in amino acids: CASSFALNNNEQFF. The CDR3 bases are TGTGCCAGCAGCTTTGCCCTAAACAACAATGAGCAGTTCTTC.

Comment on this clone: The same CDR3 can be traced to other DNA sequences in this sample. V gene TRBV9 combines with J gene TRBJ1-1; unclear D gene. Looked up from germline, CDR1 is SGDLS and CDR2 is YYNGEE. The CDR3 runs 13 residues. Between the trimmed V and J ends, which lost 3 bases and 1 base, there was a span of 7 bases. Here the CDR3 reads CASSATANTEAFF. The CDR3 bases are TGTGCCAGCAGCGCGACGGCGAACACTGAAGCTTTCTTT. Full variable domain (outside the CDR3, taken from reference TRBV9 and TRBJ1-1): DSGVTQTPKHLITATGQRVTLRCSPRSGDLSVYWYQQSLDQGLQFLIQYYNGEERAKGNILERFSAQQFPDLHSELNLSSLELGDSALYFCASSATANTEAFFGQGTRLTVV.